The 13 T cell receptor beta chains listed next were all sequenced from one sample in a study of cytomegalovirus exposure and HLA in healthy donors. The PCR had 60 Vbeta and 13 Jbeta primers. Libraries were prepared by immunoSEQ multiplex PCR; TCRdb keeps only in-frame clonotypes and omits some of them. The sample lists around 210,000 clones; roughly 77% were seen once. The specimen sequenced was PBMCs. The origin of the receptors is a male donor in good health and CMV-seropositive.

J is TRBJ1-4 and V is TRBV9; D is perhaps TRBD1 (6 bases). V was pared by 4 bases and J by 8 bases, with 18 bases between. CDR1 and CDR2 from the germline V gene are SGDLS and YYNGEE. The CDR3 has 15 amino acids. The CDR3, as DNA: TGTGCCAGCAGCACTTTACAGGGTAACTTCGAAAAACTGTTTTTT. This encodes CASSTLQGNFEKLFF.

In DNA, the CDR3 is TGTGCCAGTAGTTTACTGGGACTAGCGGGTCGCGAGACCCAGTACTTC. This codes for CASSLLGLAGRETQYF. J is TRBJ2-5 and V is TRBV19, with 12 positions matching TRBD2. V lost 5 bases, J lost 5 bases, and 9 bases stayed unmatched. Germline V gene sequence: CDR1 LNHDA, CDR2 SQIVND (reference sequence). The CDR3 has 16 residues.

The V call is TRBV29-1, the J call TRBJ2-2; 7 nucleotides agree with TRBD1. The CDR3 is 14 amino acids. The J segment lost 5 bases and the V segment lost 3 bases, leaving 6 bases of the junction unmatched. Germline V lookup: CDR1 SQVTM, CDR2 ANQGSEA. CDR3 in amino acids: CSVERQGETGELFF. The CDR3 DNA reads as TGCAGCGTTGAGAGGCAGGGGGAGACCGGGGAGCTGTTTTTT.

In nucleotides, the CDR3 is TGTGCCTGGAGTGGTTCCGGACTAGCGGGAGGGCCAGAGACCCAGTACTTC. Its translation is CAWSGSGLAGGPETQYF. The chain recombines TRBV30 with TRBJ2-5, with 15 nucleotides matching TRBD2. The trim removed 1 base at V and 4 bases at J, leaving 7 bases unmatched. This CDR3 is 17 amino acids long. Germline V gene data show CDR1 as GTSNPN and CDR2 as SVGIG (reference sequence).

V usage is TRBV29-1 and J usage is TRBJ1-4; D not resolved. Deletions cut 7 bases from V and 6 bases from J, with 15 bases between. The CDR3 is 13 amino acids. The V gene's germline CDR1 is SQVTM and CDR2 ANQGSEA. The CDR3 here is CSASRVMDEKLFF. The CDR3 DNA sequence: TGCAGCGCGTCGAGGGTCATGGATGAAAAACTGTTTTTT.

A few counts support this clone. The V and J genes are TRBV7-9 and TRBJ1-2; D not certain. The CDR3 loop spans 15 amino acids. V lost 0 bases to trimming and J lost 4 bases, with 12 bases between them. Per germline, CDR1 SEHNR and CDR2 FQNEAQ (reference sequence). The chain's CDR3 is CASSLAEALVYGYTF. CDR3 DNA: TGTGCCAGCAGCTTAGCGGAGGCCCTTGTCTATGGCTACACCTTC.

This clone came up once. The chain joins TRBV10-3 to TRBJ1-1; D unresolved. The length of the CDR3 is 12 residues. The V end was cut by 6 bases, the J end by 1 base, with 6 bases between. CDR1 ENHRY and CDR2 SYGVKD come from the germline V gene. The chain's CDR3 is CAIRRENTEAFF. For the CDR3, the DNA is TGTGCCATCAGGAGGGAGAACACTGAAGCTTTCTTT.

V gene TRBV5-4 combines with J gene TRBJ1-4; D gene unclear. The germline gives CDR1 SGHNT, CDR2 YYREEE (reference sequence). Trimming left V 3 bases short and J 4 bases short, with 13 bases between. The CDR3 is 15 amino acids. CDR3 amino acids: CASSYSTGINEKLFF. The CDR3 DNA reads TGTGCCAGCAGCTACAGTACCGGGATTAATGAAAAACTGTTTTTT. Complete variable domain (other parts from reference TRBV5-4 and TRBJ1-4): ETGVTQSPTHLIKTRGQQVTLRCSSQSGHNTVSWYQQALGQGPQFIFQYYREEENGRGNFPPRFSGLQFPNYSSELNVNALELDDSALYLCASSYSTGINEKLFFGSGTQLSVL.

The rearrangement uses TRBV7-2 and TRBJ2-5, with TRBD2 as a possible D gene (6 bases). Trimming took 5 bases from V and 5 from J, leaving 18 bases between them. Per germline, CDR1 SGHTA and CDR2 FQGNSA. The CDR3 is 15 amino acids. In DNA form, the CDR3 reads TGTGCCAGCAGCAAGGGTCCGGGAGTCGGGGAGACCCAGTACTTC. This sequence encodes CASSKGPGVGETQYF.

Only one count was recorded for this clone. This chain joins TRBV7-9 and TRBJ2-1; 8 bases agree with TRBD2. Germline V gives CDR1 SEHNR, CDR2 FQNEAQ (reference sequence). After removal of 5 bases from V and 0 bases from J, the junction contained 6 bases not matched to a gene. This CDR3 has 16 residues. CDR3 protein: CASSPRAGVSYNEQFF. The CDR3 DNA sequence: TGTGCCAGCAGCCCCCGAGCGGGGGTCTCCTACAATGAGCAGTTCTTC.

The genes are TRBV14 and TRBJ2-7; the D gene is possibly TRBD1 (6 bases). The V gene lost 3 bases and the J gene lost 6 bases, with 15 bases spanning the gap. The CDR3 has 14 amino acids. Germline-derived CDR1 and CDR2 are SGHDN and FVKESK. The CDR3: CASSQVAGVGEQYF. The CDR3 DNA reads as TGTGCCAGCAGCCAGGTGGCAGGGGTGGGCGAGCAGTACTTC.

The chain links TRBV13 to TRBJ1-1; D not resolved. Trimming removed 3 bases at V and 11 bases at J, with 13 bases between. Germline values: CDR1 PRHDT, CDR2 FYEKMQ (reference sequence). There are 12 residues in the CDR3. Here the CDR3 reads CASSLPNGEAFF. CDR3 DNA: TGTGCCAGCAGCTTGCCCAATGGGGAGGCTTTCTTT.

The chain is built from TRBV18 and TRBJ1-1; 7 bases match TRBD1. CDR1 and CDR2 (germline): KGHSH, LQKENI. The CDR3 consists of 14 residues. V lost 3 bases, J lost 2 bases, and 3 bases stayed unmatched. CDR3 DNA sequence: TGTGCCAGCTCACCTCAGGGGGTAAACACTGAAGCTTTCTTT. It translates to CASSPQGVNTEAFF.